This T cell receptor (beta chain) was captured by sequencing in a study of response to subunit inactivated influenza vaccine. V lost 3 bases to trimming and J lost 1 base; unmatched junction nucleotides: 2. Germline V lookup: CDR1 SGHRS, CDR2 YFSETQ. CDR3 size: 14 residues. TCRdb used MiXCR to reprocess the RT-PCR reads, holding one entry per CDR3 protein. Here the sample spans roughly 570,000 distinct CDR3 sequences, 13% being singletons. On this clonotype: A much larger clone differs from this one at a single base, so this may be a read error.

Sequencing was performed on PBMCs from blood, taken 45 days after vaccination. The V and J genes are TRBV5-1 and TRBJ1-1; 8 bases align to TRBD1. The TCR originated in a man aged 45-65 years who received an inactivated influenza vaccine. CDR3 nucleotide sequence: TGCGCCAGCAGCTGGGGACAGGAGAACACTGAAGCTTTCTTT. It codes for CASSWGQENTEAFF.